This TCR beta chain was recorded in a study of shared clonotypes between healthy human individuals. This clone was picked up one time. CDR3 length: 15 amino acids. Germline values: CDR1 MDHEN, CDR2 SYDVKM. Trimming stripped 5 bases from V and 3 bases from J, with 13 bases between. Adult Caucasians living in Nashville, Tennessee made up all of the donors. TCRdb keeps only in-frame clones here, not all; method: immunoSEQ multiplex PCR. This table has some 2,000,000 clones, 90% to 97% appearing once. This sequence joins TRBV28 and TRBJ1-4; D ambiguous. The source material was naive CD4+ T cells sorted from blood. Described subset: CD45RA+ positively selected. This sequence was found in a man aged 18 to 29 in good health. Here the CDR3 reads CASSPRAGPNEKLFF. The CDR3 DNA is TGTGCCAGCAGTCCCCGGGCGGGCCCTAATGAAAAACTGTTTTTT.